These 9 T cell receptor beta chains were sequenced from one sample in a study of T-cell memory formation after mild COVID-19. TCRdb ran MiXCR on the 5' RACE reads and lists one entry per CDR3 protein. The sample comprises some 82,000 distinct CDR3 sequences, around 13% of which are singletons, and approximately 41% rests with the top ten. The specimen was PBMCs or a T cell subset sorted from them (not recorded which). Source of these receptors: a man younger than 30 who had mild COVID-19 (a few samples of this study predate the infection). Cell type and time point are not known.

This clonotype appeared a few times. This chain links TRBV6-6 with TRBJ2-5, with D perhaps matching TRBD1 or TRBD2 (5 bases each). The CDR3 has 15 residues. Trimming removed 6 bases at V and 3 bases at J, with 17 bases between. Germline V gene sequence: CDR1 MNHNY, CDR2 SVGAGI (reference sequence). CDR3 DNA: TGTGCCAGCAGCCCCGGGACGGCAGTAGAAGAGACCCAGTACTTC. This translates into CASSPGTAVEETQYF.

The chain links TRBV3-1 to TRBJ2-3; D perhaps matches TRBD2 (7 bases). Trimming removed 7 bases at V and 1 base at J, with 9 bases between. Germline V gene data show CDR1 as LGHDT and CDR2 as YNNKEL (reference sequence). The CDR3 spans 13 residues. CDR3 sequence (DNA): TGTGCCAGCACGGGGGGCGGCACAGATACGCAGTATTTT. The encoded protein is CASTGGGTDTQYF.

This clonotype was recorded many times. The CDR3 region has the DNA TGTGCCAGCAGCCGAATTAACGGTCAGGATGGAGAGACCCAGTACTTC. It specifies CASSRINGQDGETQYF. The chain links TRBV7-3 to TRBJ2-5; D unresolved. CDR3 length: 16 residues. Trimming left V 5 bases short and J 4 bases short, with 20 bases between. CDR1 is SGHTA, CDR2 FQGTGA, per germline.

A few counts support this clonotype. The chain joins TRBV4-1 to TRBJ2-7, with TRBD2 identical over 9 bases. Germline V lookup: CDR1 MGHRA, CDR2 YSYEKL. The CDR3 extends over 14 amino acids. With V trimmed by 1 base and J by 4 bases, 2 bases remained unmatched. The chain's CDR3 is CASSQGLAVYEQYF. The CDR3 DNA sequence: TGCGCCAGCAGCCAAGGACTAGCGGTATACGAGCAGTACTTC.

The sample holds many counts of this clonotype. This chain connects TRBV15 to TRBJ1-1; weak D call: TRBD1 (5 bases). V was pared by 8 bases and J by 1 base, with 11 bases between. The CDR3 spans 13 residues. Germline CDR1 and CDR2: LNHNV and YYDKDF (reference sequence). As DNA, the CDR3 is TGTGCCACCCAATCCACAGGGAACACTGAAGCTTTCTTT. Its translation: CATQSTGNTEAFF. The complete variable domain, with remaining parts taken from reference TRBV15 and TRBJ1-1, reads DAMVIQNPRYQVTQFGKPVTLSCSQTLNHNVMYWYQQKSSQAPKLLFHYYDKDFNNEADTPDNFQSRRPNTSFCFLDIRSPGLGDTAMYLCATQSTGNTEAFFGQGTRLTVV.

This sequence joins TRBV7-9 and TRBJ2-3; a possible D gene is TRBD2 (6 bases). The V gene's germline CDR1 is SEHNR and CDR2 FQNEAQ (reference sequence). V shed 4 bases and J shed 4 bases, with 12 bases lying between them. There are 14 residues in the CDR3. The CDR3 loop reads CASSSRRAPDTQYF. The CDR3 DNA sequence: TGTGCCAGCAGCTCCCGGAGGGCCCCAGATACGCAGTATTTT.

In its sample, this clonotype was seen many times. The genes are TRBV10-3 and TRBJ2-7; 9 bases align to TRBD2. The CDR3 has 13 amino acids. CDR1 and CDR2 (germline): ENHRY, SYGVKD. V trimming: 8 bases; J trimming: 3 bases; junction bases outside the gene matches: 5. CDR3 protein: CAIGSSGDYEQYF. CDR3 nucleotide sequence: TGTGCCATCGGTTCTAGCGGGGACTACGAGCAGTACTTC.

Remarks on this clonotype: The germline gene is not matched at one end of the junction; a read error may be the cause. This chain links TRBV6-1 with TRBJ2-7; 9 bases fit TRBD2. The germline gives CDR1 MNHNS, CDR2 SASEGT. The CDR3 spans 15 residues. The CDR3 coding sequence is TGTGCCAGCAGTGACATAGCGGGAGACGATTACGGGCAGTACTTC. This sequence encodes CASSDIAGDDYGQYF.

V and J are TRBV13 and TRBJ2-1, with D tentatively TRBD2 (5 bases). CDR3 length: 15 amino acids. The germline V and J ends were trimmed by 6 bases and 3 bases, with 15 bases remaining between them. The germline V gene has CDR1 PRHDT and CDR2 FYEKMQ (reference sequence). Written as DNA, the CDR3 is TGTGCCAGCAGACTCAGGACTTCTAACTACAATGAGCAGTTCTTC. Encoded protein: CASRLRTSNYNEQFF.